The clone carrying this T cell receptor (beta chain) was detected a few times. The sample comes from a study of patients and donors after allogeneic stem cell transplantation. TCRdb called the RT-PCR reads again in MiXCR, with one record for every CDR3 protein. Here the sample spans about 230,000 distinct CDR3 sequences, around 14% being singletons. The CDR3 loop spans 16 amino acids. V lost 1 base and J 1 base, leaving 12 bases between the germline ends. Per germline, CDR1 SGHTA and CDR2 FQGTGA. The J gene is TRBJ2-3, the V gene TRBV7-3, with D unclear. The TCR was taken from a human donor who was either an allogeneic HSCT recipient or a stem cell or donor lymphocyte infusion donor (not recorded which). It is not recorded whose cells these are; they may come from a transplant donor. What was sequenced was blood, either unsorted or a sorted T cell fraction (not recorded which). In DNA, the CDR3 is TGTGCCAGCAGCTTAAGCGTGGGCTGGGGCACAGATACGCAGTATTTT. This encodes CASSLSVGWGTDTQYF.